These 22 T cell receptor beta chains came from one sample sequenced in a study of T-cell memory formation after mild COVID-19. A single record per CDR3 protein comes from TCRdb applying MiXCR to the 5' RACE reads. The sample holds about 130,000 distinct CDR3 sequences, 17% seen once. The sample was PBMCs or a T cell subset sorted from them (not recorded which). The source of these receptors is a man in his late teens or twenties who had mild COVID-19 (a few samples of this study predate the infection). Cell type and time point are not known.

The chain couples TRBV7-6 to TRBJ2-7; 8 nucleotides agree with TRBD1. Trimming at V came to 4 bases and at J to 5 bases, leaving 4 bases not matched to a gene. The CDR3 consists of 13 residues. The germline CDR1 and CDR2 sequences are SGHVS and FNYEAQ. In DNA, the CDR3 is TGTGCCAGCAGCTCGGACAGGGCCAACGAGCAGTACTTC. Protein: CASSSDRANEQYF.

Written as DNA, the CDR3 is TGTGCCATCAGTGTGAATCAGGGCAATGAGCAGTTCTTC. Its protein is CAISVNQGNEQFF. The gene calls are TRBV10-3 and TRBJ2-1; a possible D gene is TRBD1 (5 bases). The CDR3 extends over 13 amino acids. The V gene's germline CDR1 is ENHRY and CDR2 SYGVKD. The germline V and J ends were trimmed by 4 bases and 6 bases, with 10 bases remaining between them.

The CDR3 reads CASSSGLEPPQETQYF. The CDR3 DNA sequence: TGCGCCAGCAGCTCAGGACTAGAACCCCCCCAAGAGACCCAGTACTTC. The chain recombines TRBV5-1 with TRBJ2-5; 7 bases match TRBD2. CDR1 is SGHRS and CDR2 is YFSETQ in the germline V gene. V lost 3 bases, J lost 1 base, and 9 bases stayed unmatched. The length of the CDR3 is 16 residues.

The CDR3 reads CASSSRPPSSYEQYF. Written as DNA, the CDR3 is TGTGCCAGCAGCTCCCGCCCCCCCAGCTCCTACGAGCAGTACTTC. This chain uses TRBV11-2 with TRBJ2-7; no reliable D call. V dropped 4 bases and J dropped 0 bases, with 13 bases sitting between them. CDR1 is SGHAT and CDR2 is FQNNGV in the germline V gene. The CDR3 contains 15 residues.

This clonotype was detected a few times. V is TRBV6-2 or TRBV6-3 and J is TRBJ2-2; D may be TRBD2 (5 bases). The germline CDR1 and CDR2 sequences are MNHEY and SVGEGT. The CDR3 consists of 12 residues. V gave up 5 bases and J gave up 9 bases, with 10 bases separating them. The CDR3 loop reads CASSPTIRELFF. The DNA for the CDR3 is TGTGCCAGCAGTCCGACTATCCGGGAGCTGTTTTTT.

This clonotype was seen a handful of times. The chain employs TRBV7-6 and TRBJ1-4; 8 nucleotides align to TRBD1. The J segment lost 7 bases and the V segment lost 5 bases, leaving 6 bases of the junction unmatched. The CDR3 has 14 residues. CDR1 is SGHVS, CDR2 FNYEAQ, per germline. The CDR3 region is CASSVDRGFEKLFF. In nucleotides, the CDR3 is TGTGCCAGCAGCGTAGACAGGGGTTTTGAAAAACTGTTTTTT.

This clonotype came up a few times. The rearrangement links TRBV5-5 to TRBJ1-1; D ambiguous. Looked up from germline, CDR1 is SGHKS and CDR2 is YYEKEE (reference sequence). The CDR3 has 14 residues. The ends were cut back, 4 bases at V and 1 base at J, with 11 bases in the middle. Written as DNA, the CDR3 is TGTGCCAGCAGCCATATGGGCCAGAACACTGAAGCTTTCTTT. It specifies CASSHMGQNTEAFF.

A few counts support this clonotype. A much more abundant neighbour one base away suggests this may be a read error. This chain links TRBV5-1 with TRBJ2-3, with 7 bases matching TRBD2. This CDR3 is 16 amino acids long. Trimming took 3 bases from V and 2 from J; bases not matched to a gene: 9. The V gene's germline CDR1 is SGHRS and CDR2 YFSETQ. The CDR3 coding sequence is TGCGCCAGCAGCTCGGGACCAGCGGGGCTCACAGATACGCAGTATTTT. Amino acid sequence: CASSSGPAGLTDTQYF.

CDR3 sequence: CASRQQSSYNEQFF. As DNA, the CDR3 is TGTGCCAGCAGACAACAGAGCTCCTACAATGAGCAGTTCTTC. V is TRBV12-3 or TRBV12-4 and J is TRBJ2-1; no clear D gene. The V and J ends lost 6 bases and 0 bases respectively, with 9 bases between them. The CDR3 covers 14 residues.

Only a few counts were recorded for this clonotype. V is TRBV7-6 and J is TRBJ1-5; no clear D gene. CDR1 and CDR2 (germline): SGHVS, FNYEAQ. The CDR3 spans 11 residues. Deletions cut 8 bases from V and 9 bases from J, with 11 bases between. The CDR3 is CASGLEWPQHF. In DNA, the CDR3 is TGTGCCAGCGGTCTAGAGTGGCCCCAGCATTTT.

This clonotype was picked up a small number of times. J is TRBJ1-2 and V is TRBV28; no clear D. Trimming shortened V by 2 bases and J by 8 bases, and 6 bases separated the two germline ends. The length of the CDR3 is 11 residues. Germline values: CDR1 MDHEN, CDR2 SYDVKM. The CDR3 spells CASSLRLGYTF. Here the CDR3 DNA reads TGTGCCAGCAGTTTACGGTTGGGCTACACCTTC.

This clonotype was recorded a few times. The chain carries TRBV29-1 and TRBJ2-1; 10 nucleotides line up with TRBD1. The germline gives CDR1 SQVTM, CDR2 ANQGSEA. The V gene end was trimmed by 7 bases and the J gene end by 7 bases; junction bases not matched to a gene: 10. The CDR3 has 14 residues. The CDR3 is CSGLRDRGLNEQFF. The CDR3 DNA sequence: TGCAGCGGCCTCCGGGACAGGGGATTAAATGAGCAGTTCTTC.

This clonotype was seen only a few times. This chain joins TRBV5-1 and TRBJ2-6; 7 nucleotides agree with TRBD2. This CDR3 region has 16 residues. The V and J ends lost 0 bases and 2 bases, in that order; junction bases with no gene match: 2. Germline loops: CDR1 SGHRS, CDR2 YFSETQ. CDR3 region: CASSLAGGTGANVLTF. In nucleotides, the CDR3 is TGCGCCAGCAGCTTGGCCGGGGGGACTGGGGCCAACGTCCTGACTTTC.

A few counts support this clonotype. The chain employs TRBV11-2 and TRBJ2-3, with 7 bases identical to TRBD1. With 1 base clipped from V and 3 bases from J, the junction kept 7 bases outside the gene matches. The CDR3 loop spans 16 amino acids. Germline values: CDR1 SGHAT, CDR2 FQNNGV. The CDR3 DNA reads TGTGCCAGCAGCTTAGCCCAGACAGGGCAAACAGATACGCAGTATTTT. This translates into CASSLAQTGQTDTQYF.

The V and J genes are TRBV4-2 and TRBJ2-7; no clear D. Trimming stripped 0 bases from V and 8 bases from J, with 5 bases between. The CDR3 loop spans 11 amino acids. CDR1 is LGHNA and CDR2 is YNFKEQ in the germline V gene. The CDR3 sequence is CASSQERQQYF. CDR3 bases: TGTGCCAGCAGCCAAGAACGCCAGCAGTACTTC.

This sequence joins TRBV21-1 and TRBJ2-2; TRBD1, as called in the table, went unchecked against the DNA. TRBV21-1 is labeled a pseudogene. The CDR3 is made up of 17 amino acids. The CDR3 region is CASSKGSRGRITGELFF. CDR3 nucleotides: TGTGCCAGCAGCAAAGGCAGTAGGGGGCGTATCACCGGGGAGCTGTTTTTT.

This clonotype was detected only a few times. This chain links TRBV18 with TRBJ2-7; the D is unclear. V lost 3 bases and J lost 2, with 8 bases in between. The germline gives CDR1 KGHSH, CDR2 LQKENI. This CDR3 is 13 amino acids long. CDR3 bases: TGTGCCAGCTCACCGGCAGCTACCTACGAGCAGTACGTC. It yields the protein CASSPAATYEQYV.

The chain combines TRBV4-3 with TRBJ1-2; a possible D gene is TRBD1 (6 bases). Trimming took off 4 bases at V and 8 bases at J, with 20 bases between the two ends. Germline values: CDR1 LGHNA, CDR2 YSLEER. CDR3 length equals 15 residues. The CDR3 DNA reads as TGCGCCAGCAGCCCTCTGGGACACCACCTGGAGGGCTACACCTTC. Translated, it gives CASSPLGHHLEGYTF.

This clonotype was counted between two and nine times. The CDR3 protein is CASSFGTNYGYTF. The CDR3 DNA reads TGTGCCAGCAGTTTCGGGACTAACTATGGCTACACCTTC. The chain combines TRBV6-6 with TRBJ1-2; D is uncertain. Germline CDR1 reads MNHNY; CDR2 reads SVGAGI (reference sequence). V lost 4 bases, J lost 0 bases, and 6 bases lay in between. The length of the CDR3 is 13 residues.

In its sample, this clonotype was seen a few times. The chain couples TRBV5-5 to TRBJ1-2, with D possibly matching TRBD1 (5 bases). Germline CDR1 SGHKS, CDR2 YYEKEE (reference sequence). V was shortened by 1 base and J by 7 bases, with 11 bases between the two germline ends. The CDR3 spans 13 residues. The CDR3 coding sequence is TGTGCCAGCAGCTTGCTGGACACAGGTGGCTACACCTTC. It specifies CASSLLDTGGYTF.

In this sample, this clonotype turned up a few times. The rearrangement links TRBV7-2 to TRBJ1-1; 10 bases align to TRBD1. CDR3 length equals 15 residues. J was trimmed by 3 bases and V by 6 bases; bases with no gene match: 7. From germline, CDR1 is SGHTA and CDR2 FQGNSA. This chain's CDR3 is CASRDRGRVYTEAFF. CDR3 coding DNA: TGTGCCAGCAGAGACAGGGGGCGCGTGTACACTGAAGCTTTCTTT.

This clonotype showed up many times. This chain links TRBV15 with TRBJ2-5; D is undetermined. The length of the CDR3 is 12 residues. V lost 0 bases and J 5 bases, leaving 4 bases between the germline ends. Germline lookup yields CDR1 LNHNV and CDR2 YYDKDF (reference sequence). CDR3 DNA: TGTGCCACCAGCAGAGATTTGGAGACCCAGTACTTC. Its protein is CATSRDLETQYF. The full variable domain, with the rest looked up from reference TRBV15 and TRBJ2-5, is DAMVIQNPRYQVTQFGKPVTLSCSQTLNHNVMYWYQQKSSQAPKLLFHYYDKDFNNEADTPDNFQSRRPNTSFCFLDIRSPGLGDTAMYLCATSRDLETQYFGPGTRLLVL.